These 29 T cell receptor beta chains originate from one sample sequenced in a study of cytomegalovirus exposure and HLA in healthy donors. PCR was performed using 60 Vbeta and 13 Jbeta primers. Sequencing used immunoSEQ multiplex PCR; TCRdb keeps in-frame clones, though not all of them. The sample consists of about 160,000 clones, over 60% of them appearing once. The sequenced sample was PBMCs. All receptors derive from a woman in her twenties or thirties in good health and CMV-seronegative.

Regarding this clone: This specimen includes other DNA sequences encoding the same CDR3. The rearrangement links TRBV4-1 to TRBJ2-3; D might be TRBD2 (5 bases). Germline CDR1 and CDR2: MGHRA and YSYEKL. Trimming removed 1 base at V and 4 bases at J, with 6 bases between. The CDR3 totals 13 residues. The chain's CDR3 is CASSQVGADTQYF. In DNA, the CDR3 is TGCGCCAGCAGCCAAGTCGGGGCAGATACGCAGTATTTT.

The chain carries TRBV19 and TRBJ1-1; no reliable D call. The V gene lost 3 bases and the J gene lost 2 bases, with 10 bases spanning the gap. The CDR3 has 14 residues. Germline V gene lookup returns CDR1 LNHDA and CDR2 SQIVND (reference sequence). CDR3 amino acids: CASSMYEGNTEAFF. The CDR3 bases are TGTGCCAGTAGTATGTACGAGGGAAACACTGAAGCTTTCTTT.

V and J are TRBV9 and TRBJ2-5, with D maybe TRBD1 (5 bases). CDR1 is SGDLS, CDR2 YYNGEE, per germline. This CDR3 spans 16 amino acids. Trimming removed 4 bases at V and 2 bases at J, with 18 bases between. The CDR3 here is CASSPPRAASQETQYF. As DNA, the CDR3 is TGTGCCAGCAGCCCCCCCAGGGCTGCCTCTCAAGAGACCCAGTACTTC.

This clone has only a few counts. The chain recombines TRBV6-6 with TRBJ1-2, with 11 bases that match TRBD1. J was trimmed by 7 bases and V by 6 bases; bases with no gene match: 4. The CDR3 loop spans 13 amino acids. Germline-derived CDR1 and CDR2 are MNHNY and SVGAGI (reference sequence). The CDR3 here is CASRGTGGGGYTF. The CDR3 DNA follows: TGTGCCAGCAGGGGGACAGGGGGTGGTGGCTACACCTTC.

The CDR3 coding sequence is TGTGCCAGCAGCCCAAACCTGAGTCCAGCAGGTGAGCAGTTCTTC. This gives the protein CASSPNLSPAGEQFF. The genes are TRBV7-3 and TRBJ2-1; the D is unclear. The V gene lost 5 bases and the J gene lost 9 bases, with 20 bases spanning the gap. CDR1 and CDR2 (germline): SGHTA, FQGTGA. CDR3 length: 15 amino acids.

The chain joins TRBV6-1 to TRBJ1-1, with unresolved D. Trimming cost V 1 base and J 4 bases, with 16 bases left between them. In germline, CDR1 is MNHNS, CDR2 SASEGT. The length of the CDR3 is 16 residues. The CDR3 DNA reads TGTGCCAGCAGTGAAGGAAGTCTTCGAGGCGGCACTGAAGCTTTCTTT. Its protein is CASSEGSLRGGTEAFF.

This clone has only one observation. The V and J genes are TRBV27 and TRBJ2-5; TRBD2 matches at 10 bases. The germline CDR1 and CDR2 sequences are MNHEY and SMNVEV (reference sequence). The CDR3 is 17 residues long. Unmatched junction bases numbered 9, after V lost 3 bases and J lost 2 bases. CDR3 protein: CASSLFSQRGGQETQYF. The CDR3 DNA sequence: TGTGCCAGCAGTTTGTTCTCCCAGCGGGGGGGTCAAGAGACCCAGTACTTC.

This CDR3 is CASSAGTGLSNQPQHF. The CDR3 DNA is TGTGCCAGCAGTGCCGGGACAGGACTCAGCAATCAGCCCCAGCATTTT. V and J are TRBV27 and TRBJ1-5, with 8 bases lining up with TRBD1. The CDR3 has 16 amino acids. CDR1 is MNHEY, CDR2 SMNVEV, per germline (reference sequence). Germline trimming cut 5 bases from V and 1 base from J; bases unmatched to any gene: 7.

J is TRBJ1-2 and V is TRBV5-6, with D possibly TRBD1 on 6 matching bases. The CDR3 consists of 13 residues. Germline assignment: CDR1 SGHDT and CDR2 YYEEEE. The ends were cut back, 4 bases at V and 4 bases at J, with 11 bases in the middle. The CDR3 DNA is TGTGCCAGCAGCCGGGACACCACCTATGGCTACACCTTC. Protein: CASSRDTTYGYTF.

The rearrangement uses TRBV2 and TRBJ2-2; no firm D call. The germline gives CDR1 SNHLY, CDR2 FYNNEI. This CDR3 region has 17 residues. Trimming left V 10 bases short and J 0 bases short, with 21 bases between. CDR3 nucleotide sequence: TGTGCCACCGACCGAGGAGCTCAGTTCGCGAACACCGGGGAGCTGTTTTTT. Translation gives CATDRGAQFANTGELFF.

The chain carries TRBV2 and TRBJ2-5; 7 nucleotides match TRBD2. The junction had 8 bases not matched to a gene; V was cut back by 6 bases and J by 1 base. Germline V gene sequence: CDR1 SNHLY, CDR2 FYNNEI. The CDR3 spans 15 residues. CDR3 region: CASSGTGGPQETQYF. CDR3 bases: TGTGCCAGCAGCGGTACGGGGGGACCCCAAGAGACCCAGTACTTC.

This rearrangement joins TRBV28 to TRBJ2-1, with 8 bases identical to TRBD1. The CDR3 sequence is 17 residues long. Germline V lookup: CDR1 MDHEN, CDR2 SYDVKM. V lost 0 bases to trimming and J lost 5 bases; unmatched junction nucleotides: 9. CDR3 nucleotide sequence: TGTGCCAGCAGTTTATGGTCGATTAGGACAGGGCACAATGAGCAGTTCTTC. Its translation is CASSLWSIRTGHNEQFF.

This clone was detected only once. The chain links TRBV29-1 to TRBJ1-4; TRBD1 aligns across 8 bases. Germline assignment: CDR1 SQVTM and CDR2 ANQGSEA. V trimming: 8 bases; J trimming: 4 bases; junction bases outside the gene matches: 12. The length of the CDR3 is 15 residues. The CDR3 spells CSISGTGGDNEKLFF. The CDR3 DNA is TGCAGCATATCCGGGACAGGTGGAGATAATGAAAAACTGTTTTTT.

The rearrangement uses TRBV6-1 and TRBJ2-2, with TRBD2 identical over 8 bases. The CDR3 totals 17 residues. CDR1 is MNHNS, CDR2 SASEGT, per germline. The trim removed 3 bases at V and 3 bases at J, leaving 9 bases unmatched. The CDR3 nucleotides read TGTGCCAGCAGTGATGCTCGGACTAGCTTCTACACCGGGGAGCTGTTTTTT. Translated: CASSDARTSFYTGELFF.

This chain links TRBV19 with TRBJ2-6; a possible D gene is TRBD2 (5 bases). V was clipped by 3 bases and J by 0 bases, with 12 bases between them. The germline V gene has CDR1 LNHDA and CDR2 SQIVND (reference sequence). The length of the CDR3 is 17 residues. The CDR3 DNA is TGTGCCAGTAGTATGGAGGTGACTTACTCTGGGGCCAACGTCCTGACTTTC. Residues: CASSMEVTYSGANVLTF.

This clone was observed a handful of times. The chain employs TRBV5-1 and TRBJ1-2; no clear D. Germline CDR1 reads SGHRS; CDR2 reads YFSETQ. The CDR3 is 16 amino acids. V was trimmed by 0 bases and J by 0 bases, leaving 12 bases between them. CDR3 in amino acids: CASSLVRGVTNYGYTF. The CDR3, as DNA: TGCGCCAGCAGCTTGGTTCGGGGTGTAACTAACTATGGCTACACCTTC.

The chain combines TRBV10-3 with TRBJ1-1; 7 bases line up with TRBD1. J gave up 5 bases and V 4 bases, and 1 base lay outside the gene matches. The CDR3 consists of 12 residues. Germline V gene sequence: CDR1 ENHRY, CDR2 SYGVKD. The CDR3 DNA reads as TGTGCCATCAGTGTCAGGGGGACTGAAGCTTTCTTT. Residues: CAISVRGTEAFF.

This chain joins TRBV2 and TRBJ2-1; 12 nucleotides line up with TRBD2. The CDR3 totals 15 residues. Germline trimming cut 5 bases from V and 9 bases from J; bases unmatched to any gene: 8. Germline CDR1 is SNHLY and CDR2 is FYNNEI. In DNA form, the CDR3 reads TGTGCCAGCAGTTTCACTAGCGGGGGGCCGGGTGAGCAGTTCTTC. This codes for CASSFTSGGPGEQFF.

The gene calls are TRBV7-8 and TRBJ2-5; TRBD1 agrees at 9 bases. The CDR3 runs to 17 residues. V gave up 5 bases and J gave up 2 bases; unmatched junction bases: 12. CDR1 is SGHVS and CDR2 is FQNEAQ in the germline V gene. The CDR3 bases are TGTGCCAGCAGCCCTCGACGGGCCGGGACAGGGCAAGAGACCCAGTACTTC. Its translation: CASSPRRAGTGQETQYF.

This sequence joins TRBV27 and TRBJ2-5; D perhaps matches TRBD1 (6 bases). From germline, CDR1 is MNHEY and CDR2 SMNVEV (reference sequence). This CDR3 has 15 residues. Trimming stripped 8 bases from V and 2 bases from J, with 18 bases between. CDR3 loop: CASGLPGQIQETQYF. The CDR3 DNA is TGTGCCAGCGGATTACCCGGACAGATACAAGAGACCCAGTACTTC.

About this clone: Other DNA sequences from this sample encode an identical CDR3 as well. The J gene is TRBJ1-2, the V gene TRBV28; TRBD1 might be the D (5 bases). This CDR3 comprises 14 residues. The V gene lost 3 bases and the J gene lost 2 bases, with 10 bases spanning the gap. Germline CDR1 MDHEN, CDR2 SYDVKM. The CDR3 DNA follows: TGTGCCAGCAGTTTGGGGGGAGGGAACTATGGCTACACCTTC. This codes for CASSLGGGNYGYTF.

V and J are TRBV18 and TRBJ2-3; possible D gene TRBD2, 7 bases. CDR1 and CDR2 from the germline V gene are KGHSH and LQKENI. The V end lost 7 bases, the J end lost 4 bases, and 9 bases lay between the germline ends. CDR3 length equals 12 residues. The CDR3 sequence: CASWEGADTQYF. The CDR3 DNA sequence: TGTGCCAGCTGGGAGGGGGCAGATACGCAGTATTTT.

V usage is TRBV15 and J usage is TRBJ1-2; the D is unclear. Trimming took off 3 bases at V and 2 bases at J, with 10 bases between the two ends. The length of the CDR3 is 14 residues. Germline V gene sequence: CDR1 LNHNV, CDR2 YYDKDF (reference sequence). CDR3 residues: CATSRLGGNYGYTF. Written as DNA, the CDR3 is TGTGCCACCAGCAGGCTCGGCGGGAACTATGGCTACACCTTC.

In this sample, this clone turned up once. The chain has TRBV5-6 and TRBJ2-3; D might be TRBD1 (5 bases). There are 15 residues in the CDR3. The germline V and J ends were trimmed by 4 bases and 2 bases, with 14 bases remaining between them. CDR1 is SGHDT, CDR2 YYEEEE, per germline. The CDR3 bases are TGTGCCAGCAGCGTTGACAGAGATTTCACAGATACGCAGTATTTT. Protein sequence: CASSVDRDFTDTQYF.

The V and J genes are TRBV5-1 and TRBJ1-1, with D unresolved. The CDR3 totals 13 residues. Trimming left V 3 bases short and J 3 bases short, with 9 bases between. Per germline, CDR1 SGHRS and CDR2 YFSETQ. The CDR3 DNA follows: TGCGCCAGCAGCTCTCAGGATTACACTGAAGCTTTCTTT. Translating gives CASSSQDYTEAFF.

The sample holds a few counts of this clone. V usage is TRBV4-3 and J usage is TRBJ2-5; 9 bases agree with TRBD1. TRBJ2-7 matches the DNA end more closely, so the J call is doubtful. Germline assignment: CDR1 LGHNA and CDR2 YSLEER. This CDR3 contains 15 residues. The CDR3 protein is CASSPGQGDSYEQYF. In DNA form, the CDR3 reads TGCGCCAGCTCGCCGGGACAGGGTGACTCCTACGAGCAGTACTTC.

The rearrangement links TRBV10-3 to TRBJ2-5; no definite D call. The CDR3 has 13 amino acids. Trimming removed 5 bases at V and 5 bases at J, with 12 bases between. CDR1 is ENHRY, CDR2 SYGVKD, per germline. CDR3 sequence reads: CAISQPNRETQYF. CDR3 sequence (DNA): TGTGCCATCAGTCAACCAAATCGGGAGACCCAGTACTTC.

The chain combines TRBV2 with TRBJ1-2; perhaps TRBD1 as D (5 bases). Germline V lookup: CDR1 SNHLY, CDR2 FYNNEI. Deletions cut 8 bases from V and 7 bases from J, with 17 bases between. This CDR3 is 13 amino acids long. This CDR3 is CASQWEGAGGYTF. CDR3 bases: TGTGCCAGCCAGTGGGAAGGGGCTGGTGGCTACACCTTC.

The chain has TRBV4-1 and TRBJ2-4, with TRBD2 matching over 9 bases. Trimming removed 2 bases from V and 7 bases from J; junction bases left unmatched: 9. This CDR3 region has 16 residues. Germline V CDR1 and CDR2: MGHRA, YSYEKL. CDR3 region: CASSQPARREGNIQYF. Here the CDR3 DNA reads TGCGCCAGCAGCCAACCCGCAAGGCGGGAGGGTAACATTCAGTACTTC.